A single sample is the source of the 21 T cell receptor beta chains below, sequenced in a study of shared T cell receptors in the human thymus. The method was immunoSEQ multiplex PCR; TCRdb's version includes in-frame clones alone and lacks a portion of them. The sample holds more than 550,000 clones, approximately 89% seen once. Separately, the same data were catalogued under a study of human thymus T cells.

What was sequenced was thymocytes. These receptors were collected from a boy under three years old with a congenital heart defect.

Comment on this clone: Other DNA sequences within the sample encode an identical CDR3. The chain links TRBV19 to TRBJ2-2; a weak D match, TRBD2 (6 bases). V lost 7 bases to trimming and J lost 5 bases, with 14 bases between them. Germline CDR1 reads LNHDA; CDR2 reads SQIVND (reference sequence). The CDR3 runs to 14 residues. The CDR3 nucleotides read TGTGCCAGTATCGGGGGAGGTGGGACCGGGGAGCTGTTTTTT. Translation gives CASIGGGGTGELFF. The full variable domain, with the rest looked up from reference TRBV19 and TRBJ2-2, is DGGITQSPKYLFRKEGQNVTLSCEQNLNHDAMYWYRQDPGQGLRLIYYSQIVNDFQKGDIAEGYSVSREKKESFPLTVTSAQKNPTAFYLCASIGGGGTGELFFGEGSRLTVL.

The CDR3, as DNA: TGTGCCTGGAGTGGTCAGCAAGTCAGGGGCTACGAGCAGTACTTC. It translates to CAWSGQQVRGYEQYF. The chain carries TRBV30 and TRBJ2-7; maybe TRBD1 (6 bases). Trimming took off 1 base at V and 3 bases at J, with 16 bases between the two ends. The germline gives CDR1 GTSNPN, CDR2 SVGIG (reference sequence). The CDR3 has 15 residues.

To note about this clone: Other DNA sequences in this specimen translate into the identical CDR3. The CDR3 reads CASSPDRPYEQYF. The DNA for the CDR3 is TGTGCCAGCTCACCAGACAGGCCCTACGAGCAGTACTTC. This chain links TRBV18 with TRBJ2-7; possibly TRBD1 for D (6 bases). The CDR3 consists of 13 residues. The germline gives CDR1 KGHSH, CDR2 LQKENI. V gave up 2 bases and J gave up 2 bases, with 7 bases separating them.

The chain uses TRBV7-6 and TRBJ1-1, with 8 bases matching TRBD1. Germline assignment: CDR1 SGHVS and CDR2 FNYEAQ. The CDR3 consists of 16 residues. The junction had 11 bases not matched to a gene; V was cut back by 5 bases and J by 3 bases. The CDR3 is CASSHRDRRVDTEAFF. CDR3 coding DNA: TGTGCCAGCAGCCACCGGGACAGGAGGGTTGACACTGAAGCTTTCTTT.

The V gene is TRBV5-1, the J gene TRBJ2-3, with 11 bases aligning to TRBD1. The CDR3 totals 15 residues. Germline lookup yields CDR1 SGHRS and CDR2 YFSETQ. The trim removed 2 bases at V and 3 bases at J, leaving 2 bases unmatched. The CDR3 sequence: CASSLGQGATDTQYF. As DNA, the CDR3 is TGCGCCAGCAGCTTAGGACAGGGGGCTACAGATACGCAGTATTTT.

This chain joins TRBV4-2 and TRBJ1-2; the match to TRBD1 covers 7 bases. CDR1 and CDR2 from the germline V gene are LGHNA and YNFKEQ. The CDR3 covers 18 residues. The V gene end was trimmed by 1 base and the J gene end by 2 bases; junction bases not matched to a gene: 13. CDR3 region: CASSQGPGDRGPNYGYTF. The CDR3 nucleotides read TGTGCCAGCAGCCAAGGGCCAGGGGATAGGGGGCCCAACTATGGCTACACCTTC.

The V call is TRBV4-2, the J call TRBJ1-4; D unresolved. The germline V gene encodes CDR1 LGHNA and CDR2 YNFKEQ. Trimming left V 0 bases short and J 9 bases short, with 20 bases between. There are 17 residues in the CDR3. Written as DNA, the CDR3 is TGTGCCAGCAGCCAAGAGGTCCGGGGAGCCGCATCCCAAAAACTGTTTTTT. It is translated as CASSQEVRGAASQKLFF.

The rearrangement joins TRBV5-8 to TRBJ1-5; 10 nucleotides match TRBD1. Germline loops: CDR1 SGHTS, CDR2 YDEGEE. The V gene end was trimmed by 4 bases and the J gene end by 0 bases; junction bases not matched to a gene: 16. This CDR3 spans 20 amino acids. CDR3 sequence reads: CASSTTIGDRGEYSNQPQHF. The DNA for the CDR3 is TGTGCCAGCAGCACTACCATAGGGGACAGGGGAGAGTATAGCAATCAGCCCCAGCATTTT.

The chain carries TRBV19 and TRBJ2-6, with TRBD2 as a possible D gene (5 bases). CDR3 size: 16 residues. V was trimmed by 7 bases and J by 4 bases, leaving 17 bases between them. Germline assignment: CDR1 LNHDA and CDR2 SQIVND (reference sequence). The CDR3 DNA follows: TGTGCCAGTACCTCGGACGGCGGGTCAGGGGCCAACGTCCTGACTTTC. It codes for CASTSDGGSGANVLTF.

In the case of this clone: The sample carries other DNA sequences with the same CDR3. The chain combines TRBV14 with TRBJ1-1, with D unresolved. This CDR3 contains 15 residues. The V and J ends lost 1 base and 3 bases respectively, with 12 bases between them. Germline V gene sequence: CDR1 SGHDN, CDR2 FVKESK. The CDR3 sequence is CASSQGESRDTEAFF. As DNA, the CDR3 is TGTGCCAGCAGCCAAGGAGAGTCCCGGGACACTGAAGCTTTCTTT. The variable domain in full, with the rest retrieved from reference TRBV14 and TRBJ1-1, is EAGVTQFPSHSVIEKGQTVTLRCDPISGHDNLYWYRRVMGKEIKFLLHFVKESKQDESGMPNNRFLAERTGGTYSTLKVQPAELEDSGVYFCASSQGESRDTEAFFGQGTRLTVV.

The V call is TRBV11-2, the J call TRBJ2-3; 10 positions agree with TRBD2. The CDR3 length is 20 residues. J gave up 1 base and V 0 bases, and 13 bases lay outside the gene matches. Germline CDR1 is SGHAT and CDR2 is FQNNGV. CDR3 sequence: CASSLEVGPSGRRGTDTQYF. Written as DNA, the CDR3 is TGTGCCAGCAGCTTAGAGGTAGGGCCTAGCGGGAGAAGGGGCACAGATACGCAGTATTTT.

This chain joins TRBV19 and TRBJ2-1; TRBD2 agrees at 8 bases. The CDR3 contains 11 residues. Germline CDR1 and CDR2: LNHDA and SQIVND (reference sequence). V shed 10 bases and J 9 bases; nucleotides not matched to a gene: 5. The chain's CDR3 is CATNGGAEQFF. CDR3 DNA: TGTGCCACGAACGGGGGGGCTGAGCAGTTCTTC.

This clone has more than one count but fewer than ten. The J gene is TRBJ2-7, the V gene TRBV6-1; tentative D call: TRBD1 (5 bases). Germline values: CDR1 MNHNS, CDR2 SASEGT. There are 11 residues in the CDR3. Trimming removed 5 bases at V and 12 bases at J, with 14 bases between. This chain's CDR3 is CASSHKDSRYF. DNA for the CDR3: TGTGCCAGCAGTCATAAAGACAGTCGGTACTTC.

The table lists this clone with a count of one. This chain connects TRBV5-1 to TRBJ2-3; TRBD2 matches 8 bases. J lost 0 bases, V lost 0 bases, and 15 bases had no gene match. This CDR3 is built from 20 residues. CDR1 and CDR2 (germline): SGHRS, YFSETQ. The chain's CDR3 is CASSLGAGGSPSTSTDTQYF. The CDR3 region has the DNA TGCGCCAGCAGCTTGGGTGCGGGAGGTTCACCTAGCACTAGCACAGATACGCAGTATTTT.

V and J are TRBV14 and TRBJ1-6, with 9 bases aligning to TRBD1. The germline V gene has CDR1 SGHDN and CDR2 FVKESK. This CDR3 has 18 residues. Trimming removed 6 bases from V and 4 bases from J; junction bases left unmatched: 13. CDR3 in DNA: TGTGCCAGCAGTTACAGGGGGCCCCCCCCACTATATAATTCACCCCTCCACTTT. It encodes CASSYRGPPPLYNSPLHF.

This clone is a singleton in its sample. The chain recombines TRBV27 with TRBJ2-7, with a weak D call TRBD2 (5 bases). Germline V CDR1 and CDR2: MNHEY, SMNVEV (reference sequence). This CDR3 is 15 amino acids long. Trimming stripped 2 bases from V and 4 bases from J, with 15 bases between. CDR3 DNA sequence: TGTGCCAGCAGTTTAGAGGGTAGTCGATTATACGAGCAGTACTTC. Translated: CASSLEGSRLYEQYF.

This chain joins TRBV5-4 and TRBJ2-7, with 7 bases identical to TRBD2. CDR1 is SGHNT, CDR2 YYREEE, per germline (reference sequence). With 4 bases clipped from V and 6 bases from J, the junction kept 16 bases outside the gene matches. CDR3 length: 16 residues. The CDR3 DNA reads as TGTGCCAGCAGCCGACAGAACGGGACTATCACTGGCGAGCAGTACTTC. It encodes CASSRQNGTITGEQYF.

The chain employs TRBV18 and TRBJ1-2; D unclear. The V end lost 5 bases, the J end lost 6 bases, and 25 bases lay between the germline ends. This CDR3 has 17 residues. Germline V gene lookup returns CDR1 KGHSH and CDR2 LQKENI. The CDR3 loop is CASSSFKKARTRDGYTF. The CDR3, as DNA: TGTGCCAGCTCATCCTTTAAAAAGGCTAGAACCCGAGATGGCTACACCTTC.

A remark on this clone: Other DNA sequences within the sample encode an identical CDR3. The chain employs TRBV5-6 and TRBJ1-6, with 7 bases fitting TRBD1. This CDR3 region has 16 residues. CDR1 SGHDT and CDR2 YYEEEE come from the germline V gene. J gave up 13 bases and V 0 bases, and 13 bases lay outside the gene matches. The CDR3 here is CASSLARQGWVSPLHF. DNA of the CDR3: TGTGCCAGCAGCTTGGCCCGACAGGGCTGGGTTTCCCCCCTCCACTTT. Together with reference TRBV5-6 and TRBJ1-6, the CDR3 gives the full variable domain: DAGVTQSPTHLIKTRGQQVTLRCSPKSGHDTVSWYQQALGQGPQFIFQYYEEEERQRGNFPDRFSGHQFPNYSSELNVNALLLGDSALYLCASSLARQGWVSPLHFGNGTRLTVT.

The V gene is TRBV10-2, the J gene TRBJ2-1, with 7 bases that match TRBD1. CDR1 is WSHSY, CDR2 SAAADI, per germline. The V and J ends lost 9 bases and 6 bases, in that order; junction bases with no gene match: 17. The CDR3 sequence is 16 residues long. CDR3 residues: CARSRGGKARGNEQFF. DNA for the CDR3: TGCGCCAGGTCCCGAGGGGGCAAAGCCCGGGGCAATGAGCAGTTCTTC.

V gene TRBV6-4 combines with J gene TRBJ1-6; D gene ambiguous. The V end was cut by 4 bases, the J end by 1 base, with 5 bases between. This CDR3 has 14 residues. The germline gives CDR1 MRHNA, CDR2 SNTAGT. In DNA form, the CDR3 reads TGTGCCAGCAGTGCTACGTCCTATAATTCACCCCTCCACTTT. It translates to CASSATSYNSPLHF.